The T cell receptor (beta chain) under discussion was sequenced for a study of siplizumab effects on memory and regulatory T cells. The V gene lost 1 base and the J gene lost 2 bases, with 9 bases spanning the gap. This CDR3 spans 14 amino acids. Germline V gives CDR1 LNHDA, CDR2 SQIVND (reference sequence). TCRdb's table, derived via immunoSEQ multiplex PCR, lists solely in-frame clones and lacks some. The table lists around 78,000 clones, roughly nine tenths of them singletons, with around 30% in the top ten. The receptor was derived from a human donor in good health. Sequences were obtained from CD8+ T cells sorted from blood. This chain uses TRBV19 with TRBJ2-7; D remains ambiguous. The CDR3 region has the DNA TGTGCCAGTAGTATAGTTGAGGCCGCCTACGAGCAGTACTTC. It yields the protein CASSIVEAAYEQYF.